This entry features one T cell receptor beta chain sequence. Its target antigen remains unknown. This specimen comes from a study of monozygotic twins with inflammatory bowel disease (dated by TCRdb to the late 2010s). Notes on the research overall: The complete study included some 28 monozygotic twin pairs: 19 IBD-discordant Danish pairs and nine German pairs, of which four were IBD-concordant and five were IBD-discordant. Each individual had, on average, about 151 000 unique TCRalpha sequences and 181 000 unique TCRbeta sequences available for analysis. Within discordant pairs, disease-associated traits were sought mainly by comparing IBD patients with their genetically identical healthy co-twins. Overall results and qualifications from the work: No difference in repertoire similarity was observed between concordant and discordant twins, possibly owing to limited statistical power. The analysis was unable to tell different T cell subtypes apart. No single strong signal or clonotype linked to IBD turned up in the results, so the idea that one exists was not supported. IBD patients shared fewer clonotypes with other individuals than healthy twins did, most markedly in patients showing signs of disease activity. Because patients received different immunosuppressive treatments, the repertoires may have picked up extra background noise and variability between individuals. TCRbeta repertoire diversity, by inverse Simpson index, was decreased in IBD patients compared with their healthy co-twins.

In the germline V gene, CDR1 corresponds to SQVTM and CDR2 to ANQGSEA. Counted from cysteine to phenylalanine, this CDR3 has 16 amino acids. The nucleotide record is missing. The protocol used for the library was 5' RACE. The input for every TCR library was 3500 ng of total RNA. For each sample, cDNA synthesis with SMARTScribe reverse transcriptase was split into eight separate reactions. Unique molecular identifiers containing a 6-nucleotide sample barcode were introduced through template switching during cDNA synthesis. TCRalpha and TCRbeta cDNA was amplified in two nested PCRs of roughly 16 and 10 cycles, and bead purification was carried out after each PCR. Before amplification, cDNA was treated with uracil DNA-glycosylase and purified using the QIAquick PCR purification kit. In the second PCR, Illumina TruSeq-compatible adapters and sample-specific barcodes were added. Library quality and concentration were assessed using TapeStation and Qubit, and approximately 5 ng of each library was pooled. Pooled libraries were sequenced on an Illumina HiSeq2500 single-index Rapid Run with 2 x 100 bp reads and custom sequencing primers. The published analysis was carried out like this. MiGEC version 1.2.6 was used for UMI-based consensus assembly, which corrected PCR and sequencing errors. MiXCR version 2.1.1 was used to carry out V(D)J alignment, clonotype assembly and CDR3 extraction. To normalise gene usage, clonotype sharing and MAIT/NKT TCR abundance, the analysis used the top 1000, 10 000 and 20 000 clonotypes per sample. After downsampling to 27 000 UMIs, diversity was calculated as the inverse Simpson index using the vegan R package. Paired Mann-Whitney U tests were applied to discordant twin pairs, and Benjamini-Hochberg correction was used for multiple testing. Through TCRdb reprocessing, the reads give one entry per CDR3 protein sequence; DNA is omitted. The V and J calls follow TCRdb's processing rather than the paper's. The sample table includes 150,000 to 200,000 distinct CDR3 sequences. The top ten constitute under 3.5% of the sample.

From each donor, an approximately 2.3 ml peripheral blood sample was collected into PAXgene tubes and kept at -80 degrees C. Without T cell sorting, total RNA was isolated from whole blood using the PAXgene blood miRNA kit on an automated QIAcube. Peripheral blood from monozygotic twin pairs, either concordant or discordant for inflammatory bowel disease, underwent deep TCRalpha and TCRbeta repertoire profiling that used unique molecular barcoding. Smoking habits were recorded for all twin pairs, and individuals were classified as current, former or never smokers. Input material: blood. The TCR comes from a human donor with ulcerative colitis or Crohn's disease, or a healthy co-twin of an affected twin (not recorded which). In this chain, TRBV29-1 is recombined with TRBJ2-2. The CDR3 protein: CSVHVLTPENTGELFF.